Below are 16 T cell receptor beta chains sequenced from a single sample in a study of blood T cell repertoires in COVID-19. This table comes from immunoSEQ multiplex PCR, and its TCRdb copy is limited to in-frame clones, with some not included. Of some 100,000 clones listed, around 86% are singletons. Sample: PBMCs or T cells enriched from blood (not recorded which). Receptors originate from a woman in her fifties or sixties who had recovered from COVID-19.

The chain has TRBV28 and TRBJ1-3, with TRBD1 as a possible D gene (6 bases). CDR3 length equals 15 residues. Trimming took off 5 bases at V and 0 bases at J, with 11 bases between the two ends. Germline CDR1 is MDHEN and CDR2 is SYDVKM. In DNA form, the CDR3 reads TGTGCCAGCAGTCCCCCGACAGGCTCTGGAAACACCATATATTTT. Translation gives CASSPPTGSGNTIYF.

The V and J genes are TRBV6-5 and TRBJ2-5; TRBD1 aligns across 8 bases. The trim removed 6 bases at V and 2 bases at J, leaving 5 bases unmatched. Germline loops: CDR1 MNHEY, CDR2 SVGAGI. The CDR3 has 14 residues. The CDR3 is CASSRGQGQETQYF. In nucleotides, the CDR3 is TGTGCCAGCAGCCGAGGACAGGGTCAAGAGACCCAGTACTTC.

CDR3 sequence (DNA): TGTGCCAGCAGTCCTAGAGGCCGGGTCCCAGAGACCCAGTACTTC. Its translation is CASSPRGRVPETQYF. The V call is TRBV27, the J call TRBJ2-5; D is uncertain. Trimming left V 5 bases short and J 4 bases short, with 17 bases between. The V gene's germline CDR1 is MNHEY and CDR2 SMNVEV (reference sequence). The CDR3 has 15 amino acids.

This chain links TRBV3-1 (or the pseudogene TRBV3-2) with TRBJ2-3, with 15 bases identical to TRBD2. The ends lost 6 bases at V and 0 bases at J; junction bases unmatched: 7. The CDR3 totals 18 residues. CDR1 and CDR2 from the germline V gene are LGHDT and YNNKEL (reference sequence). DNA for the CDR3: TGTGCCAGCAGGACCGGGACTAGCGGGAGGACTAGCACAGATACGCAGTATTTT. It translates to CASRTGTSGRTSTDTQYF.

V usage is TRBV7-3 and J usage is TRBJ2-5, with a possible D match to TRBD2 (7 bases). Trimming stripped 3 bases from V and 4 bases from J, with 15 bases between. The CDR3 is 15 residues long. CDR1 and CDR2 from the germline V gene are SGHTA and FQGTGA. CDR3 protein: CASSLVGGGRETQYF. In nucleotides, the CDR3 is TGTGCCAGCAGCTTGGTCGGCGGGGGCAGAGAGACCCAGTACTTC. Full variable domain (missing parts from reference TRBV7-3 and TRBJ2-5): GAGVSQTPSNKVTEKGKYVELRCDPISGHTALYWYRQSLGQGPEFLIYFQGTGAADDSGLPNDRFFAVRPEGSVSTLKIQRTERGDSAVYLCASSLVGGGRETQYFGPGTRLLVL.

The chain recombines TRBV3-1 (or the pseudogene TRBV3-2) with TRBJ2-2; 7 positions match TRBD1. Germline V gene data show CDR1 as LGHDT and CDR2 as YNNKEL (reference sequence). The CDR3 has 17 residues. With 3 bases clipped from V and 6 bases from J, the junction kept 13 bases outside the gene matches. The CDR3 region is CASSHGIDRVVAGELFF. The CDR3 DNA sequence: TGTGCCAGCAGCCACGGCATCGACAGGGTAGTGGCCGGGGAGCTGTTTTTT.

V gene TRBV6-1 combines with J gene TRBJ2-7; D might be TRBD1 (6 bases). V was cut by 1 base and J by 3 bases, with 13 bases left in between. The CDR3 is made up of 15 amino acids. Per the germline V gene, CDR1 is MNHNS and CDR2 is SASEGT. The CDR3 here is CASSEVAGVGYEQYF. The CDR3 DNA reads as TGTGCCAGCAGTGAAGTGGCAGGGGTGGGCTACGAGCAGTACTTC.

The chain links TRBV28 to TRBJ2-3, with a possible D match to TRBD2 (6 bases). From germline, CDR1 is MDHEN and CDR2 SYDVKM. Trimming took 6 bases from V and 0 from J, leaving 13 bases between them. The CDR3 is made up of 15 amino acids. The DNA for the CDR3 is TGTGCCAGCAGCCCGGGAGCGCAAAGCACAGATACGCAGTATTTT. Its translation: CASSPGAQSTDTQYF.

This clone occurred once. The genes are TRBV5-1 and TRBJ2-3; 7 nucleotides align to TRBD2. In germline, CDR1 is SGHRS, CDR2 YFSETQ. The CDR3 runs to 15 residues. Trimming took 0 bases from V and 2 from J; bases not matched to a gene: 3. Here the CDR3 reads CASSLAAGVTDTQYF. In nucleotides, the CDR3 is TGCGCCAGCAGCTTGGCTGCGGGGGTCACAGATACGCAGTATTTT.

The chain couples TRBV5-1 to TRBJ2-2, with 8 bases lining up with TRBD1. This CDR3 contains 15 residues. The germline V gene has CDR1 SGHRS and CDR2 YFSETQ. V trimming: 3 bases; J trimming: 6 bases; junction bases outside the gene matches: 7. Written as DNA, the CDR3 is TGCGCCAGCAGCTCGGACAGGGTATACGCCGGGGAGCTGTTTTTT. Amino acids: CASSSDRVYAGELFF.

A few counts support this clone. This chain joins TRBV7-8 and TRBJ1-5; unclear D gene. Germline V gene sequence: CDR1 SGHVS, CDR2 FQNEAQ. The length of the CDR3 is 13 residues. V was cut by 1 base and J by 5 bases, with 6 bases left in between. In DNA form, the CDR3 reads TGTGCCAGCAGCTTAGTAGTTCATCAGCCCCAGCATTTT. As protein: CASSLVVHQPQHF.

V is TRBV10-3 and J is TRBJ2-3; 9 bases align to TRBD2. The length of the CDR3 is 15 residues. V dropped 9 bases and J dropped 2; count of bases not matched to a gene: 9. The germline V gene has CDR1 ENHRY and CDR2 SYGVKD. The CDR3 is CAIRGPSGNTDTQYF. The CDR3, as DNA: TGTGCCATACGCGGCCCTAGCGGGAACACAGATACGCAGTATTTT.

This clone has just a few counts. This rearrangement joins TRBV20-1 to TRBJ2-7; 9 positions match TRBD1. The ends lost 3 bases at V and 4 bases at J; junction bases unmatched: 25. The CDR3 totals 20 residues. CDR1 DFQATT and CDR2 SNEGSKA come from the germline V gene (reference sequence). The DNA for the CDR3 is TGCAGTGCTAGTGAATCCCCGGGACAGGGTTTTCGACGAGAAGCGTACGAGCAGTACTTC. It yields the protein CSASESPGQGFRREAYEQYF.

The table lists this clone with a count of one. Other DNA sequences in the same sample also yield this CDR3. V gene TRBV12-3 or TRBV12-4 combines with J gene TRBJ1-6; D uncertain. The CDR3 runs 12 residues. The ends were cut back, 3 bases at V and 6 bases at J, with 3 bases in the middle. The CDR3 region is CASSFSNSPLHF. CDR3 bases: TGTGCCAGCAGTTTTAGTAATTCACCCCTCCACTTT.

The CDR3 reads CAISETDRERDTQYF. The CDR3 nucleotides read TGTGCCATCAGTGAGACCGACAGGGAACGAGATACGCAGTATTTT. The chain employs TRBV10-3 and TRBJ2-3; the match to TRBD1 covers 7 bases. From germline, CDR1 is ENHRY and CDR2 SYGVKD. This CDR3 contains 15 residues. The ends lost 2 bases at V and 5 bases at J; junction bases unmatched: 7.

The CDR3 sequence: CASSLEFDQPQHF. DNA of the CDR3: TGTGCCAGCAGTTTAGAATTCGATCAGCCCCAGCATTTT. This rearrangement joins TRBV12-3 or TRBV12-4 to TRBJ1-5; D gene uncertain. V gave up 1 base and J gave up 5 bases, with 6 bases separating them. The CDR3 extends over 13 amino acids.